This note documents a single T cell receptor (beta chain) sequence. Its antigen is as yet unknown. This entry is derived from a study of human T cells and chemical hapten exposure. Study details: Patch tests delivered 0.01% DPC to the upper back and were evaluated at 6 days. Variability of per-sample TCR yields stemmed mainly from small differences in pooled library volume. Study observations and caveats: Among TCRs, those above 1 in 1000 frequency were unaffected by DPC sensitization. It was expanded TCRs that formed significantly more large CDR3 similarity clusters than controls did.

V lost 0 bases, J lost 2 bases, and 6 bases stayed unmatched. The V gene's germline CDR1 is SGHRS and CDR2 YFSETQ. This CDR3 has 16 amino acids. This sample's time point: patch test 3, about 24 weeks after DPC sensitization. Treatment noted: therapeutic diphenylcyclopropenone sensitization with weekly scalp DPC. TCRdb passed the RACE reads through MiXCR, listing each CDR3 protein once. The sample lists 82,000 or so distinct CDR3 sequences; 13% were seen once. The chain couples TRBV5-1 to TRBJ2-7; 9 bases match TRBD2. The source of this sequence is a woman between 45 and 65 years old with alopecia areata. Some clones in this sample may be carry-over from other donors' samples. Sample: whole blood, taken in connection with sensitization to the hapten diphenylcyclopropenone (DPC). CDR3: CASSLAGLAITYEQYF. The CDR3 DNA sequence: TGCGCCAGCAGCTTGGCCGGACTAGCGATAACCTACGAGCAGTACTTC.